This T cell receptor (beta chain) was captured in a study of blood T cells in healthy people across ages. As regards this clonotype: What it binds is unknown.

Alongside a J-beta primer mix, a sample-barcoded 5' primer served in a second PCR lasting about 7 to 11 cycles. Each CDR3 protein is one row after TCRdb ran MiXCR on the 5' RACE reads. The table lists under 1,100,000 distinct CDR3 sequences, 25% of them singletons, with around 0.75% in the top ten. Germline CDR1 and CDR2: MNHEY and SVGEGT. This CDR3 contains 14 residues. The V and J ends lost 3 bases and 1 base respectively, with 10 bases between them. Broader study findings: The long-lived group displayed more naive CD4+ cells, plus higher diversity, than the aged donors did.

These data also featured in a second study, about T cells of mothers and their children.

Sequenced: blood. This clonotype originated in a girl aged 2 to 9 in good health. This chain links TRBV6-2 or TRBV6-3 with TRBJ2-7, with D possibly matching TRBD1 (5 bases). CDR3 in amino acids: CASSYAGSSYEQYF. The CDR3 DNA reads as TGTGCCAGCAGTTATGCAGGGTCTTCCTACGAGCAGTACTTC.